A single T cell receptor beta chain is shown here with its context. Its antigen remains unidentified. The data derive from a study of T cell therapy after organ transplantation. The overall study: CMV-specific T cells, median 1.92 x 10^8, were given as 2 to 6 intravenous infusions. Study-wide findings and caveats: Confounding by concurrent antirejection or antiviral medications was not assessed.

Sequencing was performed with immunoSEQ multiplex PCR; in TCRdb, only in-frame clones are kept and a portion is missing. The sample holds 45,000 to 60,000 clones, approximately 94% seen once. There are 16 residues in the CDR3. CDR1 and CDR2 (germline): LGHNA, YNFKEQ. After removal of 2 bases from V and 2 bases from J, the junction contained 7 bases not matched to a gene. This clonotype was obtained from a human patient who had received a solid organ transplant and had CMV disease. J is TRBJ2-7 and V is TRBV4-2; 9 bases are shared with TRBD1. Material: CD8+ T cells from blood, obtained before autologous CMV-specific T cell therapy. The chain's CDR3 is CASSQSQTGGTYEQYF. CDR3 DNA sequence: TGTGCCAGCAGCCAATCCCAGACAGGGGGAACCTACGAGCAGTACTTC.